This TCR beta chain emerged from a study of OX40 agonist ivuxolimab in advanced cancers. Regarding the complete study: Ivuxolimab was an agonistic, fully human IgG2 monoclonal antibody directed against OX40 (CD134), a costimulatory receptor. Intravenous ivuxolimab was administered to patients every 2 weeks at six dose levels: 0.01, 0.1, 0.3, 1.5, 3 and 10 mg/kg. Of the approximately 54 patients in dose escalation, about 20 had hepatocellular carcinoma, approximately 15 had melanoma, 9 had renal cell carcinoma and 9 had head and neck cancer. In the dose-escalation cohort, roughly 82% of patients were male, and the mean age was 60 years with a range of roughly 23 to 79. Prior anti-PD-1, anti-PD-L1 or anti-CTLA-4 therapy was permitted, and less than 45% of dose-escalation patients had received checkpoint inhibitors. Partial responses were achieved by three dose-escalation patients, of whom one had hepatocellular carcinoma and two had cutaneous melanoma. The point of sequencing TCRbeta in the periphery was to test whether ivuxolimab changed TCR sequence diversity and drove clonal T-cell expansion. The monotherapy dose-escalation portion (N of about 57 patients) of the phase I ivuxolimab trial is reported in the paper. The paper's findings and limits, for the study overall: In partial responders in the 0.1-3.0 mg/kg groups, normalized peripheral clonal expansion was found to be among the lowest, especially among CD8+ T cells. At doses of 0.1 to 3.0 mg/kg, clonal expansion of both CD4+ and CD8+ T cells in blood was seen between baseline and week 6. Which antigens the clonally expanded peripheral T cells were specific for was not determined. On average, CD8+ T cells showed more expanded clones than CD4+ T cells after ivuxolimab. Low levels of normalized T-cell clonal expansion were also seen in some nonresponding patients.

The trial excluded patients who had a history of autoimmune disease or who were on systemic immunosuppression. In every dose cohort, peripheral blood was drawn for TCR sequencing at baseline, cycle 4 day 1, and cycle 7 day 1. The samples were taken from a phase I, first-in-human, multicenter, open-label dose-escalation trial of ivuxolimab. The trial enrolled adults with locally advanced or metastatic head and neck squamous cell, hepatocellular, melanoma or renal cell carcinoma. Before TCR sequencing, CD4+ and CD8+ T cells were separately sorted from peripheral blood. To sequence the TCRbeta CDR3 region, genomic DNA was isolated from the sorted cells. The immunoSEQ Assay was used for sequencing of TCRbeta CDR3 regions. The table was pulled from immuneACCESS by TCRdb, which kept in-frame rearrangements only. Such tables lose some clones; where checked, under half of the loss comes from unresolved V genes, and the rest has no known cause. The sample yields tens of thousands of clones; just over 85% were counted once. Approximately 2% of the sample is in the top ten clones.

From the cysteine through the phenylalanine, the CDR3 covers 21 amino acids. Here the CDR3 DNA is all that survives: 63 bases in frame from base 1. In the germline V gene, CDR1 corresponds to SGHVS and CDR2 to FQNEAQ. Trimming takes 5 bases off V and 3 bases off J; junction bases not matched to a gene: 24. As concerns this clone: The antigen it recognizes is unknown. Qualities for individual bases were not recorded, and no much larger clone is one base off.

The sequencing here drew on CD4+ or CD8+ T cells sorted from blood, taken in a trial of the OX40 agonist ivuxolimab. The source is an adult with an advanced solid tumor such as melanoma, head and neck, liver or kidney cancer. The V and J segments used are TRBV7-8 and TRBJ1-5; TRBD1 fits 8 bases in the junction. The DNA reads as follows: TGTGCCAGCAGCCCGCAAGTTTTGACAGGGGATCTTACGGCGCACAATCAGCCCCAGCATTTT. Protein translation: CASSPQVLTGDLTAHNQPQHF.